A selection of T cell receptor beta chains follows, all from one sample in a study of T cells after yellow fever vaccination. Via MiXCR, TCRdb re-called the 5' RACE reads, giving one row per CDR3 protein. Of about 85,000 distinct CDR3 sequences in the sample, roughly 13% are singletons; the top ten hold around 25%. Source: CD8+ T cells not binding an NS4B(214-222) dextramer, sorted from PBMCs, taken roughly 20 days after the first yellow fever vaccination. Receptor source: a young man who received the YFV17D yellow fever vaccine. Both conserved end residues are part of each CDR3. A D gene is named only where the DNA matches it firmly. Clone size is given for some rows only: seen once, a few or many times, or a class if the clone is expanded.

>TRBJ2-7|few|TRBV4-2|TRBD1
CASSQETGGFYEQYF
TGTGCCAGCAGCCAAGAAACAGGGGGCTTCTACGAGCAGTACTTC
>TRBJ2-3|NA|TRBV24-1|NA
CATSDPPRTDTQYF
TGTGCCACCAGTGATCCCCCCAGGACAGATACGCAGTATTTT
>TRBJ1-1|few|TRBV27|NA
CASSVSQGQWTEAFF
TGTGCCAGCAGTGTATCCCAGGGACAATGGACTGAAGCTTTCTTT
>TRBJ2-6|NA|TRBV4-2|NA
CASSAREVGANVLTF
TGTGCCAGCAGCGCAAGGGAGGTTGGGGCCAACGTCCTGACTTTC
>TRBJ2-3|few|TRBV24-1|NA
CATASEGTDTQYF
TGTGCCACCGCCAGTGAGGGAACAGATACGCAGTATTTT
>TRBJ2-3|NA|TRBV5-6|NA
CASSFQRISTDTQYF
TGTGCCAGCAGTTTTCAGCGGATCTCCACAGATACGCAGTATTTT
>TRBJ2-3|NA|TRBV9|TRBD2
CASSAFGTSGGGDTQYF
TGTGCCAGCAGCGCCTTCGGGACTAGCGGGGGAGGAGATACGCAGTATTTT
>TRBJ2-3|few|TRBV4-2|TRBD1
CASSQEDRARTDTQYF
TGTGCCAGCAGCCAAGAGGACAGGGCTAGAACAGATACGCAGTATTTT
>TRBJ2-7|few|TRBV7-2|NA
CASSRPREKGSYEQYF
TGTGCCAGCAGCCGGCCTCGTGAGAAGGGCTCCTACGAGCAGTACTTC
>TRBJ1-5|few|TRBV12-3/TRBV12-4|NA
CASSPPGSDQPQHF
TGTGCCAGCAGTCCCCCGGGTAGTGATCAGCCCCAGCATTTT
>TRBJ1-6|few|TRBV15|TRBD1
CATSGRQGEGSPLHF
TGTGCCACCAGCGGGAGACAGGGAGAGGGTTCACCCCTCCACTTT
>TRBJ2-5|many|TRBV6-1|TRBD2
CASSEAIGSGEETQYF
TGTGCCAGCAGTGAAGCGATCGGTAGCGGGGAAGAGACCCAGTACTTC
>TRBJ2-1|NA|TRBV4-3|TRBD2
CASSQDPGGYNEQFF
TGCGCCAGCAGCCAAGATCCGGGGGGCTACAATGAGCAGTTCTTC